Listed here are 29 T cell receptor beta chains from one sample, sequenced in a study of T cells in Graves' hyperthyroidism and ophthalmopathy. Template material for amplifying TCR beta CDR3 regions consisted of RNA transcripts. First-round RT-PCR with HTBI primers amplified the TCR CDR3 region. TCRdb ran MiXCR on the multiplex PCR reads and lists one entry per CDR3 protein. The sample contains roughly 500,000 distinct CDR3 sequences, approximately 13% of which appear only once. The sequencing input was blood. Receptors were obtained from a woman in her thirties with Graves' hyperthyroidism that later progressed to Graves' ophthalmopathy.

In this sample, this clonotype turned up many times. The chain uses TRBV6-6 and TRBJ2-7; D tentatively fits TRBD1 or TRBD2 (5 bases each). The CDR3 contains 16 residues. The germline CDR1 and CDR2 sequences are MNHNY and SVGAGI (reference sequence). V gave up 0 bases and J gave up 0 bases, with 12 bases separating them. CDR3 region: CASSYSKQDFSYEQYF. In DNA form, the CDR3 reads TGTGCCAGCAGTTACTCGAAACAGGACTTCTCCTACGAGCAGTACTTC.

This clonotype appeared many times. The V and J genes are TRBV19 and TRBJ2-7, with D perhaps TRBD2 (6 bases). V lost 8 bases and J lost 0, with 17 bases in between. The germline V gene has CDR1 LNHDA and CDR2 SQIVND (reference sequence). This CDR3 is built from 15 residues. Here the CDR3 reads CASGRSSDTSYEQYF. The CDR3, as DNA: TGTGCCAGTGGGCGATCTAGCGATACCTCCTACGAGCAGTACTTC.

The CDR3 loop is CASSISQGGIYGYTF. CDR3 nucleotide sequence: TGTGCCAGTAGTATCTCACAGGGGGGTATCTATGGCTACACCTTC. The rearrangement joins TRBV19 to TRBJ1-2; 8 nucleotides agree with TRBD1. The CDR3 consists of 15 residues. J was trimmed by 4 bases and V by 3 bases; bases with no gene match: 7. Germline CDR1 and CDR2: LNHDA and SQIVND (reference sequence).

In its sample, this clonotype was seen many times. The chain has TRBV12-3 or TRBV12-4 and TRBJ2-1, with TRBD1 matching 7 bases. The CDR3 covers 14 residues. J was trimmed by 8 bases and V by 6 bases; bases with no gene match: 10. The CDR3 loop reads CASSQRNDRDEQFF. CDR3 in DNA: TGTGCCAGCAGCCAACGAAACGACAGGGATGAGCAGTTCTTC.

This clonotype was seen a handful of times. The rearrangement joins TRBV20-1 to TRBJ2-7; the match to TRBD2 covers 10 bases. This CDR3 is built from 13 residues. Germline CDR1 is DFQATT and CDR2 is SNEGSKA (reference sequence). J lost 4 bases, V lost 3 bases, and 3 bases had no gene match. Here the CDR3 DNA reads TGCAGTGCTAGGGGACTAGCGTTTTACGAGCAGTACTTC. The encoded protein is CSARGLAFYEQYF.

The chain employs TRBV25-1 and TRBJ1-1; D remains ambiguous. The CDR3 loop spans 11 amino acids. Trimming took 8 bases from V and 2 from J, leaving 6 bases between them. From germline, CDR1 is MGHDK and CDR2 SYGVNS. The DNA of the CDR3 is TGTGCCAGCTTTTTTAACACTGAAGCTTTCTTT. This sequence encodes CASFFNTEAFF.

This clonotype was counted ten times or more. The rearrangement links TRBV6-5 to TRBJ2-5; D is ambiguous. Germline CDR1 is MNHEY and CDR2 is SVGAGI. CDR3 length: 14 amino acids. Trimming cost V 0 bases and J 3 bases, with 8 bases left between them. As DNA, the CDR3 is TGTGCCAGCAGTTACTCCGCCGGAGAAGAGACCCAGTACTTC. The encoded protein is CASSYSAGEETQYF.

This clonotype appeared a few times. The chain couples TRBV28 to TRBJ2-7; TRBD1 aligns across 11 bases. The CDR3 contains 17 residues. Looked up from germline, CDR1 is MDHEN and CDR2 is SYDVKM. V trimming: 0 bases; J trimming: 3 bases; junction bases outside the gene matches: 7. The CDR3 spells CASSLWGGGTGGYEQYF. The CDR3 coding sequence is TGTGCCAGCAGTTTATGGGGGGGAGGGACAGGGGGCTACGAGCAGTACTTC. Complete variable domain (other parts from reference TRBV28 and TRBJ2-7): DVKVTQSSRYLVKRTGEKVFLECVQDMDHENMFWYRQDPGLGLRLIYFSYDVKMKEKGDIPEGYSVSREKKERFSLILESASTNQTSMYLCASSLWGGGTGGYEQYFGPGTRLTVT.

This clonotype was found once. This chain joins TRBV6-1 and TRBJ1-4; weak D call: TRBD1 (5 bases). This CDR3 has 14 amino acids. Germline loops: CDR1 MNHNS, CDR2 SASEGT. With 7 bases removed from V and 7 bases from J, the gap between germline ends came to 16 bases. For the CDR3, the DNA is TGTGCCAGCACCCCTCTGGGGGAGGGTGAAAAACTGTTTTTT. Its protein product is CASTPLGEGEKLFF.

This clonotype was observed a single time. A clone one base away is much larger, so this may be a read error. This rearrangement joins TRBV12-5 to TRBJ1-5; possible D gene TRBD1, 5 bases. The CDR3 covers 14 residues. CDR1 is LGHNT, CDR2 FRNRAP, per germline. The CDR3 coding sequence is TGTGATAGTGGCCCGGGACCTTCGGGTCAGCCCCAGCATTTT. Translated: CDSGPGPSGQPQHF.

This clonotype was detected only a few times. The chain has TRBV10-3 and TRBJ2-1, with 7 bases lining up with TRBD2. In germline, CDR1 is ENHRY, CDR2 SYGVKD. J gave up 7 bases and V 0 bases, and 9 bases lay outside the gene matches. This CDR3 comprises 16 residues. CDR3 nucleotide sequence: TGTGCCATCAGTGAGTCTTCTGGGGGGGTTGAAAATGAGCAGTTCTTC. It is translated as CAISESSGGVENEQFF.

This clonotype was picked up many times. The rearrangement joins TRBV5-1 to TRBJ2-7; D is perhaps TRBD1 or TRBD2 (5 bases each). Trimming shortened V by 1 base and J by 6 bases, and 14 bases separated the two germline ends. Germline V gene lookup returns CDR1 SGHRS and CDR2 YFSETQ. The CDR3 extends over 14 amino acids. The CDR3: CASSLWDLSGEQYF. Written as DNA, the CDR3 is TGCGCCAGCAGCTTGTGGGACCTCTCCGGCGAGCAGTACTTC.

This clonotype was detected many times. This rearrangement joins TRBV20-1 to TRBJ2-5, with D possibly being TRBD1 or TRBD2 (5 bases each). The V end lost 3 bases, the J end lost 7 bases, and 18 bases lay between the germline ends. CDR1 is DFQATT and CDR2 is SNEGSKA in the germline V gene (reference sequence). The CDR3 totals 14 residues. CDR3 loop: CSASAGDRGGTQYF. Written as DNA, the CDR3 is TGCAGTGCTAGTGCCGGGGACCGGGGTGGGACCCAGTACTTC.

This clonotype has at least ten counts. V is TRBV2 and J is TRBJ1-6, with D unresolved. The germline V and J ends were trimmed by 6 bases and 5 bases, with 11 bases remaining between them. The germline CDR1 and CDR2 sequences are SNHLY and FYNNEI. There are 14 residues in the CDR3. In nucleotides, the CDR3 is TGTGCCAGCAGGGTGGACGGGAATAATTCACCCCTCCACTTT. Translated, it gives CASRVDGNNSPLHF.

This clonotype was found a few times. The rearrangement links TRBV6-5 to TRBJ2-1; maybe TRBD2 (5 bases). Trimming stripped 2 bases from V and 4 bases from J, with 9 bases between. The CDR3 has 14 residues. Per germline, CDR1 MNHEY and CDR2 SVGAGI. The CDR3 is CASSYGSRYNEQFF. Here the CDR3 DNA reads TGTGCCAGCAGTTACGGGAGTAGGTACAATGAGCAGTTCTTC.

The table lists this clonotype with many counts. The gene calls are TRBV30 and TRBJ1-6; 7 nucleotides match TRBD1. CDR1 and CDR2 (germline): GTSNPN, SVGIG (reference sequence). V trimming: 2 bases; J trimming: 8 bases; junction bases outside the gene matches: 15. This CDR3 has 17 amino acids. DNA for the CDR3: TGTGCCTGGAGTCGCTTACGGACGCCAGGGGGTCATTCACCCCTCCACTTT. Translated, it gives CAWSRLRTPGGHSPLHF.

There are many counts of this clonotype. The rearrangement uses TRBV19 and TRBJ2-1; 13 nucleotides match TRBD2. In germline, CDR1 is LNHDA, CDR2 SQIVND (reference sequence). This CDR3 is 14 amino acids long. The junction had 6 bases not matched to a gene; V was cut back by 9 bases and J by 7 bases. CDR3 sequence reads: CASVWTSGSNEQFF. CDR3 nucleotide sequence: TGTGCCAGCGTCTGGACTAGCGGGAGTAATGAGCAGTTCTTC.

Ten or more counts support this clonotype. The gene calls are TRBV28 and TRBJ1-5, with D possibly being TRBD1 (6 bases). Germline lookup yields CDR1 MDHEN and CDR2 SYDVKM. Deletions cut 10 bases from V and 7 bases from J, with 20 bases between. This CDR3 contains 14 residues. The CDR3 sequence is CANLPKGGGQPQHF. The CDR3 DNA reads as TGTGCCAACCTCCCAAAGGGGGGCGGACAGCCCCAGCATTTT.

This clonotype was detected ten times or more. The rearrangement joins TRBV2 to TRBJ2-7, with 9 bases fitting TRBD1. In germline, CDR1 is SNHLY, CDR2 FYNNEI. V lost 8 bases, J lost 2 bases, and 4 bases stayed unmatched. This CDR3 has 13 amino acids. CDR3: CASLTGGAYEQYF. The CDR3 DNA follows: TGTGCCAGCCTGACAGGGGGGGCCTACGAGCAGTACTTC.

This clonotype appeared a single time. The V call is TRBV6-1, the J call TRBJ2-5; tentatively, D is TRBD2 (6 bases). The CDR3 consists of 15 residues. V gave up 3 bases and J gave up 5 bases, with 16 bases separating them. Germline-derived CDR1 and CDR2 are MNHNS and SASEGT. The CDR3 DNA sequence: TGTGCCAGCAGTGATGCACGGGAGCTGGGGGAGACCCAGTACTTC. Translated: CASSDARELGETQYF.

This clonotype was seen repeatedly, ten times or more. Here the CDR3 reads CASSDGGAGDFYGYTF. CDR3 in DNA: TGTGCCAGCAGTGATGGCGGGGCAGGTGATTTCTATGGCTACACCTTC. The J gene is TRBJ1-2, the V gene TRBV2; D may be TRBD1 (5 bases). CDR1 is SNHLY, CDR2 FYNNEI, per germline. This CDR3 region has 16 residues. V gave up 3 bases and J gave up 4 bases, with 18 bases separating them.

This clonotype was found many times. This chain joins TRBV2 and TRBJ2-2, with D perhaps matching TRBD1 (6 bases). Germline CDR1 and CDR2: SNHLY and FYNNEI. This CDR3 has 14 amino acids. V shed 2 bases and J shed 6 bases, with 10 bases lying between them. The CDR3 region has the DNA TGTGCCAGCAGTGAAAACAGGGTTGCCGGGGAGCTGTTTTTT. Amino acid sequence: CASSENRVAGELFF.

The chain combines TRBV10-3 with TRBJ2-7, with 11 bases identical to TRBD2. Germline V gene data show CDR1 as ENHRY and CDR2 as SYGVKD. This CDR3 has 14 amino acids. The junction had 3 bases not matched to a gene; V was cut back by 5 bases and J by 3 bases. This CDR3 reads CAISPGLAVYEQYF. In DNA form, the CDR3 reads TGTGCCATCAGTCCGGGACTAGCGGTCTACGAGCAGTACTTC.

This clonotype was seen a handful of times. The gene calls are TRBV5-1 and TRBJ2-4; 8 bases match TRBD2. V shed 4 bases and J 0 bases; nucleotides not matched to a gene: 12. Germline V gives CDR1 SGHRS, CDR2 YFSETQ. The CDR3 spans 18 residues. This CDR3 reads CASSPGDSGNIAKNIQYF. The CDR3 nucleotides are TGCGCCAGCAGCCCCGGGGATAGCGGGAACATAGCCAAAAACATTCAGTACTTC.

The rearrangement links TRBV28 to TRBJ1-2; 7 positions match TRBD1. The CDR3 covers 13 residues. The V and J ends lost 6 bases and 5 bases, in that order; junction bases with no gene match: 6. Germline loops: CDR1 MDHEN, CDR2 SYDVKM. CDR3 sequence reads: CASRGQPTYGYTF. The CDR3 bases are TGTGCCAGCAGGGGACAGCCAACTTATGGCTACACCTTC.

At least ten counts were recorded for this clonotype. The chain joins TRBV28 to TRBJ2-2; TRBD1 matches at 7 bases. The V and J ends lost 10 bases and 2 bases, in that order; junction bases with no gene match: 10. This CDR3 is 15 amino acids long. Germline V gene data show CDR1 as MDHEN and CDR2 as SYDVKM. CDR3 sequence: CATLIGQANTGELFF. The CDR3 region has the DNA TGTGCCACCTTAATTGGACAGGCCAACACCGGGGAGCTGTTTTTT.

This clonotype was counted at least ten times. The chain has TRBV9 and TRBJ1-1; no definite D call. V shed 2 bases and J shed 5 bases, with 13 bases lying between them. Germline loops: CDR1 SGDLS, CDR2 YYNGEE. This CDR3 is 14 amino acids long. CDR3 DNA sequence: TGTGCCAGCAGCGTCTCATCATGGGCGACTGAAGCTTTCTTT. Amino acids: CASSVSSWATEAFF. Based on the CDR3 plus reference TRBV9 and TRBJ1-1, the full variable domain is DSGVTQTPKHLITATGQRVTLRCSPRSGDLSVYWYQQSLDQGLQFLIQYYNGEERAKGNILERFSAQQFPDLHSELNLSSLELGDSALYFCASSVSSWATEAFFGQGTRLTVV.

V and J are TRBV27 and TRBJ1-1, with a weak D call TRBD1 (6 bases). The V end lost 6 bases, the J end lost 1 base, and 15 bases lay between the germline ends. The CDR3 contains 15 residues. Per germline, CDR1 MNHEY and CDR2 SMNVEV (reference sequence). CDR3 bases: TGTGCCAGCAGAAAGGGGGGGGCCGCGAACACTGAAGCTTTCTTT. This translates into CASRKGGAANTEAFF.

This clonotype was recorded many times. V is TRBV7-9 and J is TRBJ1-5; the match to TRBD1 covers 9 bases. The germline gives CDR1 SEHNR, CDR2 FQNEAQ (reference sequence). The CDR3 sequence is 17 residues long. V dropped 5 bases and J dropped 9; count of bases not matched to a gene: 17. CDR3 coding DNA: TGTGCCAGCAGCCCTACGACCGGGACAGGGACTTTAGGGCCCCAGCATTTT. It is translated as CASSPTTGTGTLGPQHF. The complete variable domain, with remaining parts taken from reference TRBV7-9 and TRBJ1-5, reads DTGVSQNPRHKITKRGQNVTFRCDPISEHNRLYWYRQTLGQGPEFLTYFQNEAQLEKSRLLSDRFSAERPKGSFSTLEIQRTEQGDSAMYLCASSPTTGTGTLGPQHFGDGTRLSIL.